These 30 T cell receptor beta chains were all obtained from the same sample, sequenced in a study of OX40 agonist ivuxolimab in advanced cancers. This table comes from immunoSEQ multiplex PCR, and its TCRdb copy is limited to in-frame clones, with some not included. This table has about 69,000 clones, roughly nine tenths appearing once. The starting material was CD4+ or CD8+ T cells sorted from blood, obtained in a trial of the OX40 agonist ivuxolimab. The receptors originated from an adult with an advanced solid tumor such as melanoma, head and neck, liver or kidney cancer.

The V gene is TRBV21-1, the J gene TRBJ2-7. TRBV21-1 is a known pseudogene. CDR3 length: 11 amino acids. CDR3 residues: CASSKDGKRYF. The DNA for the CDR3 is TGTGCCAGCAGTAAGGACGGAAAGCGGTACTTC.

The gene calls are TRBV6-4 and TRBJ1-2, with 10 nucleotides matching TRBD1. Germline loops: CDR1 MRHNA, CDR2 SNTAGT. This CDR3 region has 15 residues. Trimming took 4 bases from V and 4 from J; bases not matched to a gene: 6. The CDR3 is CASSAGTGVGYGYTF. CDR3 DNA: TGTGCCAGCAGTGCCGGGACAGGGGTAGGCTATGGCTACACCTTC.

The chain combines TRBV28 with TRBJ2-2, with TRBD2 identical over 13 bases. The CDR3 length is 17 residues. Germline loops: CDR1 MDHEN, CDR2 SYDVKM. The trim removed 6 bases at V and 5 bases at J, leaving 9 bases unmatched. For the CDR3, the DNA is TGTGCCAGCAGGGGTACTAGCGGGAGGGCAGGGACCGGGGAGCTGTTTTTT. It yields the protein CASRGTSGRAGTGELFF.

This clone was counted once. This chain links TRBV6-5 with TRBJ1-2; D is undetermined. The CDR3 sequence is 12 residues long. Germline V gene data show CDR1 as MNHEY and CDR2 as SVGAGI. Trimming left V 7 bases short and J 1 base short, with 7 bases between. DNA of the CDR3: TGTGCCAGCACTGGGGATAACTATGGCTACACCTTC. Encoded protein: CASTGDNYGYTF.

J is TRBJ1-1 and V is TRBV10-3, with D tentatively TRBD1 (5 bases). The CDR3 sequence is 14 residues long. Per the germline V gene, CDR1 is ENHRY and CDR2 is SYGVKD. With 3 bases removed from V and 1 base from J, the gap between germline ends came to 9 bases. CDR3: CAISERDGNTEAFF. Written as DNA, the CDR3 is TGTGCCATCAGTGAACGGGACGGGAACACTGAAGCTTTCTTT.

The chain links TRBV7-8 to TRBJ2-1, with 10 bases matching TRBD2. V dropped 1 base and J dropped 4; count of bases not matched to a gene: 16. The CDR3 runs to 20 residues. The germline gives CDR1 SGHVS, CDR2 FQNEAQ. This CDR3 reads CASSLVQVAPGLARYNEQFF. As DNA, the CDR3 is TGTGCCAGCAGCTTAGTCCAGGTAGCGCCGGGACTAGCGAGATACAATGAGCAGTTCTTC. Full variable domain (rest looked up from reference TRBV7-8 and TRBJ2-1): GAGVSQSPRYKVAKRGQDVALRCDPISGHVSLFWYQQALGQGPEFLTYFQNEAQLDKSGLPSDRFFAERPEGSVSTLKIQRTQQEDSAVYLCASSLVQVAPGLARYNEQFFGPGTRLTVL.

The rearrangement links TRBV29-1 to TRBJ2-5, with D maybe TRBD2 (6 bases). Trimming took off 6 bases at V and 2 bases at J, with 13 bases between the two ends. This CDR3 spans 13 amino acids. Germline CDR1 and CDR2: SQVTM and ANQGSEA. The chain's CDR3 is CSVQRDLQETQYF. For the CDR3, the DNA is TGCAGCGTGCAACGGGACTTGCAAGAGACCCAGTACTTC.

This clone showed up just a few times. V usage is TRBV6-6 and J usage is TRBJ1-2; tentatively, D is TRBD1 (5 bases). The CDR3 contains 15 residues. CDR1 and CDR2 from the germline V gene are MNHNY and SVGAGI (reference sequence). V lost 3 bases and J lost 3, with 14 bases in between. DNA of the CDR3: TGTGCCAGCAGTTATTTGAGGGGAAGGGACTATGGCTACACCTTC. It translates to CASSYLRGRDYGYTF.

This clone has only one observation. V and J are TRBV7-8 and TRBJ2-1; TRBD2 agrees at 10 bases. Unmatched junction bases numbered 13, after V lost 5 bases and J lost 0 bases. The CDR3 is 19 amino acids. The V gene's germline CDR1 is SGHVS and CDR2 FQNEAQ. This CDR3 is CASSQRLAGGVSSYNEQFF. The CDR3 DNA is TGTGCCAGCAGCCAGCGACTAGCGGGCGGCGTGAGCTCCTACAATGAGCAGTTCTTC.

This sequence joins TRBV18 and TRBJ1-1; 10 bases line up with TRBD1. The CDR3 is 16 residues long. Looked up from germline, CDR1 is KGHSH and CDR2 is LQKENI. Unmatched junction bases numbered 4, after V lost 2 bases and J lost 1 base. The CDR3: CASSPARTGGNTEAFF. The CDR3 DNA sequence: TGTGCCAGCTCACCAGCCCGGACAGGGGGGAACACTGAAGCTTTCTTT.

CDR3 nucleotide sequence: TGTGCCAGCAGCTTAGATCTTCAGAGCAATCAGCCCCAGCATTTT. Protein: CASSLDLQSNQPQHF. V is TRBV11-2 and J is TRBJ1-5, with D uncertain. CDR3 size: 15 residues. The V gene lost 0 bases and the J gene lost 1 base, with 7 bases spanning the gap. The germline CDR1 and CDR2 sequences are SGHAT and FQNNGV.

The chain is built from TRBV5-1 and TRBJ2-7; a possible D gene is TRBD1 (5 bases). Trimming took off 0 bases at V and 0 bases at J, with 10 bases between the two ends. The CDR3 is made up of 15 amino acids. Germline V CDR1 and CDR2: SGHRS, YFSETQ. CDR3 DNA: TGCGCCAGCAGCTTGGGGGGCCCGGCCTCCTACGAGCAGTACTTC. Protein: CASSLGGPASYEQYF. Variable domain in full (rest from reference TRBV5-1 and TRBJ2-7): KAGVTQTPRYLIKTRGQQVTLSCSPISGHRSVSWYQQTPGQGLQFLFEYFSETQRNKGNFPGRFSGRQFSNSRSEMNVSTLELGDSALYLCASSLGGPASYEQYFGPGTRLTVT.

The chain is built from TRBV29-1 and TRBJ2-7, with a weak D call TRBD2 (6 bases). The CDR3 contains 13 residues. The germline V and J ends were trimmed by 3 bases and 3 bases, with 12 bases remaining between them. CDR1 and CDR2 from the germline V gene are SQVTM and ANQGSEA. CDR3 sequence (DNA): TGCAGCGTTGACGGGGCCGGGGGCTACGAGCAGTACTTC. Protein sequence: CSVDGAGGYEQYF.

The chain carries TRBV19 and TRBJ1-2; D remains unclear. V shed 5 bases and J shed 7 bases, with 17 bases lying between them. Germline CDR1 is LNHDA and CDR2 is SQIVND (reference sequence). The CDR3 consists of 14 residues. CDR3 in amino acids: CASSAAGVTIGYTF. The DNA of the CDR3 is TGTGCCAGTAGTGCCGCCGGCGTAACGATTGGCTACACCTTC.

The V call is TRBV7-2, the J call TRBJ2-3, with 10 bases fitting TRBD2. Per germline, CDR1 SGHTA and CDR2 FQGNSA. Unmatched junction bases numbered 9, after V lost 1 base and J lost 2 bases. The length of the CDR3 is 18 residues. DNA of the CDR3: TGTGCCAGCAGCTTAGAAGGGGTTAGCGGGAGGCTCACAGATACGCAGTATTTT. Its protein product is CASSLEGVSGRLTDTQYF.

The CDR3 nucleotides read TGTGCCAGCAGCCAGCGCACAGGGTTGGTCACCGGGGAGCTGTTTTTT. Amino acid sequence: CASSQRTGLVTGELFF. The gene calls are TRBV14 and TRBJ2-2; D may be TRBD1 (6 bases). From germline, CDR1 is SGHDN and CDR2 FVKESK. This CDR3 has 16 amino acids. V gave up 3 bases and J gave up 4 bases, with 15 bases separating them.

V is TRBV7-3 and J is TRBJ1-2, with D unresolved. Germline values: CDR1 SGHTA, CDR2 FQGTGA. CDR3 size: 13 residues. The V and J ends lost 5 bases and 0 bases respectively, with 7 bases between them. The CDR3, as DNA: TGTGCCAGCAGCCCCGTTCCTAACTATGGCTACACCTTC. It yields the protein CASSPVPNYGYTF.

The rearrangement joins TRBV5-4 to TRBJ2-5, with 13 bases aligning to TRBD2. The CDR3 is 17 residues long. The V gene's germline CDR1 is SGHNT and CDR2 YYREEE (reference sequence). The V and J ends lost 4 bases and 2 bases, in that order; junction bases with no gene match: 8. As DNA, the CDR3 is TGTGCCAGCAGCCCCCCCGGACTAGCGGGAGATCAAGAGACCCAGTACTTC. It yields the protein CASSPPGLAGDQETQYF.

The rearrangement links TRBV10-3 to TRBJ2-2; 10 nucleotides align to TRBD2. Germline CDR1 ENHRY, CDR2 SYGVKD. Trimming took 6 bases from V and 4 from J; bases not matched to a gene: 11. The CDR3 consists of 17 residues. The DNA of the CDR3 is TGTGCCATCAGCCGCAGGACTAGCGGCTTCCTCACCGGGGAGCTGTTTTTT. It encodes CAISRRTSGFLTGELFF.

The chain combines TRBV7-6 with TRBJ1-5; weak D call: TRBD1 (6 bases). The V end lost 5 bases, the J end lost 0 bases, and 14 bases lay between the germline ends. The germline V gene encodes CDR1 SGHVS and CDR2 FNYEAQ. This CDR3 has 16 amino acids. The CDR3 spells CASSPGATYSNQPQHF. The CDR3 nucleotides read TGTGCCAGCAGCCCGGGGGCGACCTATAGCAATCAGCCCCAGCATTTT.

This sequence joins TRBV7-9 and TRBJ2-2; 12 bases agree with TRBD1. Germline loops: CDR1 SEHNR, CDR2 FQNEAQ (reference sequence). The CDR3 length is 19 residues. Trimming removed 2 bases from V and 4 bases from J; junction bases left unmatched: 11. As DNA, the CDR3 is TGTGCCAGCAGCTTACATTTACCCCGGGACAGGGGGCGCACCGGGGAGCTGTTTTTT. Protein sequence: CASSLHLPRDRGRTGELFF. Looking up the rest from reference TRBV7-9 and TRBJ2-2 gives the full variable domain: DTGVSQNPRHKITKRGQNVTFRCDPISEHNRLYWYRQTLGQGPEFLTYFQNEAQLEKSRLLSDRFSAERPKGSFSTLEIQRTEQGDSAMYLCASSLHLPRDRGRTGELFFGEGSRLTVL.

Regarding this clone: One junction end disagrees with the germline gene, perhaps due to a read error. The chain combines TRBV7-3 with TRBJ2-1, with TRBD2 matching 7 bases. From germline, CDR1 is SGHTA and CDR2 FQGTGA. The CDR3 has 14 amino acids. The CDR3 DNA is TGTGCCAGCAGCTTAACTGCCCAAGCGGGAAGGATTCTCTTC. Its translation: CASSLTAQAGRILF.

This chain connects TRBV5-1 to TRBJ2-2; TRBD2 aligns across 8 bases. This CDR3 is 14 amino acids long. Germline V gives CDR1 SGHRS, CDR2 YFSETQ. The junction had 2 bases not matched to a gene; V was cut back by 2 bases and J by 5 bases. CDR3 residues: CASSLAGVTGELFF. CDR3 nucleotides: TGCGCCAGCAGCTTAGCGGGAGTTACCGGGGAGCTGTTTTTT.

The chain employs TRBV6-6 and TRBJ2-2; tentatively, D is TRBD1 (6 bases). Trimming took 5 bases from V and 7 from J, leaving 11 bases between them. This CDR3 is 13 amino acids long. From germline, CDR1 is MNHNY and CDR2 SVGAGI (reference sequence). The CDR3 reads CASSTQGSGELFF. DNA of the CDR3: TGTGCCAGCAGTACACAGGGCAGCGGGGAGCTGTTTTTT.

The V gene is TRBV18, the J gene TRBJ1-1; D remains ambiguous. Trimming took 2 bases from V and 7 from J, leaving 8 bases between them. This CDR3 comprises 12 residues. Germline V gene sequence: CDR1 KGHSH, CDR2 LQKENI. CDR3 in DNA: TGTGCCAGCTCACCAGCGGAGTTTGAAGCTTTCTTT. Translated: CASSPAEFEAFF.

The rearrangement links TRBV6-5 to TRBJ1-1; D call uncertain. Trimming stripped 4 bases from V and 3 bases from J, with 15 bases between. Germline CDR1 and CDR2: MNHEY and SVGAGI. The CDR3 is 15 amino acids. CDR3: CASSSIQRWDTEAFF. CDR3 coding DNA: TGTGCCAGCAGTTCCATACAGCGGTGGGACACTGAAGCTTTCTTT.

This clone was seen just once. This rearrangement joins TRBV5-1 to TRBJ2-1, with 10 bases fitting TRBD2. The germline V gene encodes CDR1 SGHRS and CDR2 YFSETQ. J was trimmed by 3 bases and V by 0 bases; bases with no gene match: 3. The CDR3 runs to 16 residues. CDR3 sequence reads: CASSLELAGLYNEQFF. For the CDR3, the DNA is TGCGCCAGCAGCTTGGAACTAGCGGGACTCTACAATGAGCAGTTCTTC.

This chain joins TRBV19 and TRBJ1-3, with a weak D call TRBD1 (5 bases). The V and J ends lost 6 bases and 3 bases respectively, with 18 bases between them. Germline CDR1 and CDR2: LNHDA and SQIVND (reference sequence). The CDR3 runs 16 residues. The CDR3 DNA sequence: TGTGCCAGTAGGGAACGAGGGGCGAGGAGTGGAAACACCATATATTTT. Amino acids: CASRERGARSGNTIYF.

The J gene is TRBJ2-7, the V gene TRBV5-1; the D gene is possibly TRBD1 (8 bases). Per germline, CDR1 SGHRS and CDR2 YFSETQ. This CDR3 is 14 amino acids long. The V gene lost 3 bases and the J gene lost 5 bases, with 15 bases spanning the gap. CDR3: CASSSGQGGNEQYF. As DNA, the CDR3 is TGCGCCAGCAGCTCCGGACAGGGAGGGAACGAGCAGTACTTC.

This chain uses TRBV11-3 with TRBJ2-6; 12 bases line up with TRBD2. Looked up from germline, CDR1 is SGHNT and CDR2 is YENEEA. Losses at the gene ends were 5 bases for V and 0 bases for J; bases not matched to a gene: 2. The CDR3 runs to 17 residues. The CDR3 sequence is CASSPTSGSSGANVLTF. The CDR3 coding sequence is TGTGCCAGCAGCCCGACTAGCGGGAGCTCTGGGGCCAACGTCCTGACTTTC.